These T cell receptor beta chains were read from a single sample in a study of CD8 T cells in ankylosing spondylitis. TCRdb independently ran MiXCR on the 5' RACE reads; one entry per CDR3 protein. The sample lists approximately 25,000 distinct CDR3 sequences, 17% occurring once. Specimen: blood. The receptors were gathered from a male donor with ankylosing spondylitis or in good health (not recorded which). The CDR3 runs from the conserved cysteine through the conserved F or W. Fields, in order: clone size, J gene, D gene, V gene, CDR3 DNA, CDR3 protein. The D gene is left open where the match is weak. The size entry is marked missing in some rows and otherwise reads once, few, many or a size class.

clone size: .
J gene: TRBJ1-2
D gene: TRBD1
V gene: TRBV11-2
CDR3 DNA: TGTGCCAGCAGCTTGACAGGGGAGGGCCCCTCCGGCTACACCTTC
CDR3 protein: CASSLTGEGPSGYTF

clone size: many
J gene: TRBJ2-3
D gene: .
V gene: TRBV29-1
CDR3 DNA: TGCAGCGTTGCTGGCAGGGCGATGAGGACAGATACGCAGTATTTT
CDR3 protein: CSVAGRAMRTDTQYF

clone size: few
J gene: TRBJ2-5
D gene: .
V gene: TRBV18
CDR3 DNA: TGTGCCAGCTCACCATCGCAAAGTGCGGGGACCCAGTACTTC
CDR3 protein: CASSPSQSAGTQYF

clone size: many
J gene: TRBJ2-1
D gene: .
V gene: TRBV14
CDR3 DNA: TGTGCCAGCAGCCAAAGGGGTCGTGGGGCTAGCGCGTACTACAATGAGCAGTTCTTC
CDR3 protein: CASSQRGRGASAYYNEQFF

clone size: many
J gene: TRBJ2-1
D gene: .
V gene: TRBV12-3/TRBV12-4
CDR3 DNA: TGTGCCAGCGAATTCGGGTCCTCACACAATGAGCAGTTCTTC
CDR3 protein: CASEFGSSHNEQFF

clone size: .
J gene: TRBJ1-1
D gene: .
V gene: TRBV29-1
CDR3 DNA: TGCAGCGTTGGGGCCATAATGAACACTGAAGCTTTCTTT
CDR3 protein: CSVGAIMNTEAFF

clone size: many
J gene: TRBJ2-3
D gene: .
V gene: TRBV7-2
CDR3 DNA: TGTGCCAGCAGCCCTACGGTAGGAGATACGCAGTATTTT
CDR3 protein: CASSPTVGDTQYF

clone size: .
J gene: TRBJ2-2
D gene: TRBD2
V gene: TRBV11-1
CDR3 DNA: TGTGCCAGCAGCTTAGCGCAACTAGCGGGGGAGAAGTCCGGGGAGCTGTTTTTT
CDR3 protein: CASSLAQLAGEKSGELFF

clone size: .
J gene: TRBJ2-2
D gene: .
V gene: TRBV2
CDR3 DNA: TGTGCCAGCAGTGAACCGATAACCGGGGAGCTGTTTTTT
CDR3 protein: CASSEPITGELFF

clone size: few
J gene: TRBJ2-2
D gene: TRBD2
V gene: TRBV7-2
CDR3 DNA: TGTGCCAGCAGGAGGACTAGCGGGAGCTCTTCTGGGGAGCTGTTTTTT
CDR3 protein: CASRRTSGSSSGELFF

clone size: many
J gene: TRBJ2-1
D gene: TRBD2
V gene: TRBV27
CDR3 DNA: TGTGCCAGCAGCCCACTGGGACTACAACCTGTCAATGAGCAGTTCTTC
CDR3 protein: CASSPLGLQPVNEQFF

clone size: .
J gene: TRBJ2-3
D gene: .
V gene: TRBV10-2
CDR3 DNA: TGCGCCAGCAGTTCCATAGCAGATACGCAGTATTTT
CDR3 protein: CASSSIADTQYF

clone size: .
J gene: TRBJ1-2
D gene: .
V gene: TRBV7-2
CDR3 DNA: TGTGCCAGCAGCATCATCGTCACCGACTATGGCTACACCTTC
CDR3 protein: CASSIIVTDYGYTF

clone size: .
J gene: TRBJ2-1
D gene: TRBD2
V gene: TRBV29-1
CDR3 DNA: TGCAGCGTTGAGGGACTAGCGGGAGGTGCCAATGAGCAGTTCTTC
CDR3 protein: CSVEGLAGGANEQFF

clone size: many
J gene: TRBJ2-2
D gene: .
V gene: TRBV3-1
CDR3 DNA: TGTGCCAGCAGCCTAGCGAGCTACACCGGGGAGCTGTTTTTT
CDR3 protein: CASSLASYTGELFF

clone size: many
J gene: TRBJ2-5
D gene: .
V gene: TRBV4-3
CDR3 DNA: TGCGCCAGCAGCAACGGGCTAGGAGAGACCCAGTACTTC
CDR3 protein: CASSNGLGETQYF

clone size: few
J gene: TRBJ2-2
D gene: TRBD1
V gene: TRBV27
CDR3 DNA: TGTGCCAGCTCGGACAGGGGCCACCCCGGGGAGCTGTTTTTT
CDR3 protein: CASSDRGHPGELFF

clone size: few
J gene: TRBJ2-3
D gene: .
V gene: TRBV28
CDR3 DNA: TGTGCCACCTTAGAACAGGCGGTAGATACGCAGTATTTT
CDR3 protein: CATLEQAVDTQYF

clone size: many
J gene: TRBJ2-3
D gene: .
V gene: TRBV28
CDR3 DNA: TGTGCCAGCAGTTCACAGCGGGATACGCAGTATTTT
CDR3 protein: CASSSQRDTQYF

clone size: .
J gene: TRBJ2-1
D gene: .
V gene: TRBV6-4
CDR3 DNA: TGTGCCAGCAGTGGTTCAGCAAACTACAATGAGCAGTTCTTC
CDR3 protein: CASSGSANYNEQFF

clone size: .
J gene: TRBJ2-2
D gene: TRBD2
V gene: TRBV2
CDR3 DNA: TGTGCCAGCAGGCGGGAGAGTAACACCGGGGAGCTGTTTTTT
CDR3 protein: CASRRESNTGELFF

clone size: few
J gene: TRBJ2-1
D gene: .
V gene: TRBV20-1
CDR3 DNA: TGCAGTGCTAGAGGCCCAGAACTTCAGTTCTTC
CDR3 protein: CSARGPELQFF

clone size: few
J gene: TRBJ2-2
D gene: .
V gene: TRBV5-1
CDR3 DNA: TGCGCCAGCAGCTTGAGGTGGGGAACTGGGGAGCTGTTTTTT
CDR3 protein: CASSLRWGTGELFF

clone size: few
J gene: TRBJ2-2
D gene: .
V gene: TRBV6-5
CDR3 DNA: TGTGCCAGCAGTCTTCAAAGGGGTGCCGGGGAGCTGTTTTTT
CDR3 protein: CASSLQRGAGELFF

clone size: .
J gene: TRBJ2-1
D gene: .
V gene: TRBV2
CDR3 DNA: TGTGCCAGCAGCGGATTAGATTACAATGAGCAGTTCTTC
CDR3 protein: CASSGLDYNEQFF

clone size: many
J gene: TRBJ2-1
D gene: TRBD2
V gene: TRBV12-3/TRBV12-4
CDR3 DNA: TGTGCCAGCGGGGGTAACGGGAGGGCCGTGGGTGAGCAGTTCTTC
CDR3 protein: CASGGNGRAVGEQFF

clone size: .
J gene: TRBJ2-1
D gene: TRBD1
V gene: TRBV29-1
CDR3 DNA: TGCAGCGTTGCGGGACAGTACTCCTACAATGAGCAGTTCTTC
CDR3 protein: CSVAGQYSYNEQFF

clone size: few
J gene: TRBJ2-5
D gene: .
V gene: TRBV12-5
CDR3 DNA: TGTGCTAGTGGTTTGGGCCCCGAGACCCAGTACTTC
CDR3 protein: CASGLGPETQYF

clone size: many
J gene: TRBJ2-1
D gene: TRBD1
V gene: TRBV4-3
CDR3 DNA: TGCGCCAGCAGACTACCGGGACAGGGCTACAATGAGCAGTTCTTC
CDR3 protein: CASRLPGQGYNEQFF

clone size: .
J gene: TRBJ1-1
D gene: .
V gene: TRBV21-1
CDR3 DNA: TGTGCCAGCAGCGGGGCAGGGGGGAACACTGAAGCTTTCTTT
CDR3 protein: CASSGAGGNTEAFF

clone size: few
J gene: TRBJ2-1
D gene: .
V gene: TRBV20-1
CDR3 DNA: TGCAGTGCTAGAGATAGTTGGAGCTCCTACAATGAGCAGTTCTTC
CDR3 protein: CSARDSWSSYNEQFF

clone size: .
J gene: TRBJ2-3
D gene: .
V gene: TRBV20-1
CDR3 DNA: TGCAGTGCCCCACCGCCGGGTTCCGGCACAGATACGCAGTATTTT
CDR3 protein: CSAPPPGSGTDTQYF

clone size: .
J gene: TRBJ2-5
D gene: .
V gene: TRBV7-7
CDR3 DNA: TGTGCCAGCAGCCCACTGGGGGTGGGAGAGACCCAGTACTTC
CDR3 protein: CASSPLGVGETQYF

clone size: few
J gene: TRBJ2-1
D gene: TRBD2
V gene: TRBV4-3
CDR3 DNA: TGCGCCAGCACCCTTGGCCGACTAGCGGGAGGGAATGAGCAGTTCTTC
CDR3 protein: CASTLGRLAGGNEQFF

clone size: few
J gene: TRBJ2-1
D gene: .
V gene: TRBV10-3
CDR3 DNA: TGTGCCATCGGGACCCCGGTGTTCTTC
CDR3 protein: CAIGTPVFF

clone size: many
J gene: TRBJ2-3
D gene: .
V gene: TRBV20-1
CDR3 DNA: TGCAGTGCTAGAGTCGTAGGTGGGGGGCCTGGGCGTACAGATACGCAGTATTTT
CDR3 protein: CSARVVGGGPGRTDTQYF

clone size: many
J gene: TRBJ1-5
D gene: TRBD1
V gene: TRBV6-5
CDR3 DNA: TGTGCCAGCAGTCAGGACAGGGGTCGGCAGCCCCAGCATTTT
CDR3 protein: CASSQDRGRQPQHF

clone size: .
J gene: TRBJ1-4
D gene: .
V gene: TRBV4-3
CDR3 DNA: TGCGCCAGCAGCCAAGAACCAGTGGGTGAAAAACTGTTTTTT
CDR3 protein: CASSQEPVGEKLFF

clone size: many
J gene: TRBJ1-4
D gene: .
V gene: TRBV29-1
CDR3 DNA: TGCAGCGTCAGGGGTCTCAAGGGGGAGGATAATGAAAAACTGTTTTTT
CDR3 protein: CSVRGLKGEDNEKLFF

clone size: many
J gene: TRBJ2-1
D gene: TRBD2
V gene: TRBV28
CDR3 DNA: TGTGCCAGCTATACTAGCGGGAGTCTGTATGAGCAGTTCTTC
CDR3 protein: CASYTSGSLYEQFF

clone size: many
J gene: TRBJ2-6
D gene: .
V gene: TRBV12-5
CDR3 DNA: TGTGCTAGTGATCCTCCCGGGGCCAACGTCCTGACTTTC
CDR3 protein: CASDPPGANVLTF

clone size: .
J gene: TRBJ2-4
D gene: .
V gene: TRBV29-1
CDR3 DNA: TGCAGCGTAGAGATGAAAAACATTCAGTACTTC
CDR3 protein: CSVEMKNIQYF

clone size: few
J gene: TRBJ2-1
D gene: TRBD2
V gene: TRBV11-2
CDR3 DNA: TGTGCCAGCAGCCCGGGGGGATATGAGCAGTTCTTC
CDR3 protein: CASSPGGYEQFF

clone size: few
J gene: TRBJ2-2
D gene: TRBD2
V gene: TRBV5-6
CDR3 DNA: TGTGCCAGCAGCTTAATAGCGGGAGCCGGGGAGCTGTTTTTT
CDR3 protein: CASSLIAGAGELFF

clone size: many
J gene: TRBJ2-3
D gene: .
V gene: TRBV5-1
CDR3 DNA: TGCGCCAGCAGCTTGGAACAGGCCAGCACAGATACGCAGTATTTT
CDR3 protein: CASSLEQASTDTQYF

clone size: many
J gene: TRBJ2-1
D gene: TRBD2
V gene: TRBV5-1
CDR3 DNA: TGCGCCAGCAGCCAACGGACTAGCGGGGATGAGCAGTTCTTC
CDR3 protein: CASSQRTSGDEQFF

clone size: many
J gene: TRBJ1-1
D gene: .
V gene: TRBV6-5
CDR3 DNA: TGTGCCAGCAGTTACAGGGGAACCACTGAAGCTTTCTTT
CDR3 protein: CASSYRGTTEAFF

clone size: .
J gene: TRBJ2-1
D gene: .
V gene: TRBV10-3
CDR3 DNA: TGTGCCATCAGTGGGGGCGGGTACAATGAGCAGTTCTTC
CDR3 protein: CAISGGGYNEQFF

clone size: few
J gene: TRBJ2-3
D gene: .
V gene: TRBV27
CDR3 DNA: TGTGCCAGCAGTGGGCTCGAAGATACGCAGTATTTT
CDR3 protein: CASSGLEDTQYF

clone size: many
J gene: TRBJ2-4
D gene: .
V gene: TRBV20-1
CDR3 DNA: TGCAGTGCTAGAGTGCGACCAAGAGAGAAAGCCAAAAACATTCAGTACTTC
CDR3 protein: CSARVRPREKAKNIQYF

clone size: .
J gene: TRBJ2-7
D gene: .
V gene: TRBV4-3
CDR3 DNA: TGCGCCAGCAGCCAAGATTTGGGTATCTACGAGCAGTACTTC
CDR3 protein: CASSQDLGIYEQYF

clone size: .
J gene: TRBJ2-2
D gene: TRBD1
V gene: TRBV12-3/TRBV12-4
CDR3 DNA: TGTGCCAGCAGTTCCGGGACAGGGGCCGGGGAGCTGTTTTTT
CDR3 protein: CASSSGTGAGELFF

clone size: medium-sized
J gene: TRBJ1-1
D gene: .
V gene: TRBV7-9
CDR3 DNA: TGTGCCAGCAGCTCAAACCACGAGGGAGGGAGGACTTTCTTT
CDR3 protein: CASSSNHEGGRTFF

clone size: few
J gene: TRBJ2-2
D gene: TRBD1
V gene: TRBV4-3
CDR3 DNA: TGCGCCAGCAGCCACGGACAGGGGGCCGGGGAGCTGTTTTTT
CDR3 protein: CASSHGQGAGELFF

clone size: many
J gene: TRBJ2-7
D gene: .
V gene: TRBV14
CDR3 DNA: TGTGCCAGCAGCCAAGATGGGGACTTCTACGAGCAGTACTTC
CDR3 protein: CASSQDGDFYEQYF

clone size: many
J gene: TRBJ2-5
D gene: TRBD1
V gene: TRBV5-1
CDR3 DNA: TGCGCCAGCAGCGCCTCTCAGGGACAGGGTATCGGGACCCAGTACTTC
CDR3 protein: CASSASQGQGIGTQYF

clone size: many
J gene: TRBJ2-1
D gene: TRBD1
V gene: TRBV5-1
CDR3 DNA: TGCGCCAGCAGCTTGGTTCCAGGGGGCTTCAATGAGCAGTTCTTC
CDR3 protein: CASSLVPGGFNEQFF

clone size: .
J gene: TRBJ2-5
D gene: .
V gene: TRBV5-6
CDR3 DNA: TGTGCCAGCAGCTGGGTCCTTGAAGGGGGAGAGACCCAGTACTTC
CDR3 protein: CASSWVLEGGETQYF

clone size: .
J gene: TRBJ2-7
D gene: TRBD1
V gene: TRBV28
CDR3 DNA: TGTGCCAGCAGTTTATGGGACAGGGGCTACGAGCAGTACTTC
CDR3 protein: CASSLWDRGYEQYF